The clone carrying this T cell receptor (beta chain) was picked up a small number of times. Its specificity is not known. This sample is part of a study of CD8 T cells in ankylosing spondylitis. Broader study findings: Significant enrichment of disease-linked clones was reported in matched ankylosing spondylitis synovial fluid. Seemingly distinctive of ankylosing spondylitis blood was a TCR beta motif formed by eight highly homologous variants. Earlier reports found some motif variants in synovial fluid and blood in reactive arthritis. Within peripheral blood, clones linked to disease were CD8+ and relatively rare.

MiXCR, applied by TCRdb to the 5' RACE reads, yields one record per CDR3 protein. The sample contains 250,000 to 350,000 distinct CDR3 sequences, approximately 20% of which appear only once. The clonotype comes from a male donor with ankylosing spondylitis or in good health (not recorded which). Material for sequencing was blood, either unsorted or a sorted T cell fraction (not recorded which).

The CDR3 here is CASSQRSGGTEAFF. CDR3 sequence (DNA): TGTGCCAGCAGCCAACGATCTGGCGGGACTGAAGCTTTCTTT. The chain recombines TRBV3-1 with TRBJ1-1; D is ambiguous. The V and J ends lost 2 bases and 5 bases respectively, with 12 bases between them. There are 14 residues in the CDR3. Germline V gives CDR1 LGHDT, CDR2 YNNKEL (reference sequence).